The sequence of this T cell receptor beta chain was determined in a study of lymphopenia after photon versus proton radiotherapy. Findings and limits, study-wide: Better survival with proton therapy was suggested as possible, not demonstrated. Under photons, naive T cells and diversity fell while effector/memory populations rose. Post-nadir diversity loss with photons came from oligoclonal expansion, particularly CD8+ Temra cells. In patients who died, overall survival fell as post-nadir TCR diversity dropped more.

Using immunoSEQ multiplex PCR, the repertoire was profiled, and TCRdb retains in-frame clones only, with some absent. The table shows approximately 21,000 clones, with 85% occurring only once. With respect to this clone: Its antigen is still unknown.

The TCR originated in a man aged 55 to 70 with pancreatic cancer. Here the sequenced sample was peripheral blood, taken from a patient treated with photon-based radiotherapy.

The CDR3 sequence is CASSLEGFRRDGDQPQHF. The CDR3 DNA is TGTGCCAGCAGTTTAGAGGGTTTTCGAAGGGATGGCGATCAGCCCCAGCATTTT. The gene calls are TRBV27 and TRBJ1-5; no firm D call. This CDR3 has 18 residues. With 2 bases removed from V and 5 bases from J, the gap between germline ends came to 22 bases. Germline CDR1 MNHEY, CDR2 SMNVEV (reference sequence).